The rows below give T cell receptor beta chains drawn from one sample of a study of blood T cell repertoires in COVID-19. The table came from immunoSEQ multiplex PCR; TCRdb's copy has only in-frame clones and leaves some out. The table has about 100,000 clones, more than 90% seen once. The specimen sequenced was peripheral blood. These receptors were taken from a man aged 65-85 years with acute or convalescent COVID-19. Each CDR3 is given with its conserved first and last residue.

J gene	V gene	CDR3 protein
TRBJ2-4	TRBV12-5	CASGDRVNIQYF
TRBJ2-7	TRBV28	CASRRQESFYEQYF
TRBJ2-3	TRBV9	CASSYPGTGPDTQYF
TRBJ1-2	TRBV12-3/TRBV12-4	CASSLNGGYTF
TRBJ1-4	TRBV7-8	CASSFSDGQLNEKLFF
TRBJ2-7	TRBV19	CASTQGASTDYEQYF
TRBJ1-1	TRBV5-1	CASSRLVDTEAFF
TRBJ1-6	TRBV6-5	CASRTQGLALHF
TRBJ2-3	TRBV2	CASSDFGYRTDTQYF
TRBJ2-7	TRBV5-1	CASSLAGGPGEQYF
TRBJ2-7	TRBV5-1	CASSGGDKTLQYF
TRBJ1-5	TRBV6-4	CASSRDNPQPQHF
TRBJ2-1	TRBV6-5	CASNHGGAAEQFF
TRBJ1-2	TRBV6-5	CASSYSIPGVNYGYTF
TRBJ2-3	TRBV21-1	CASSKGRDTQYF
TRBJ1-1	TRBV27	CASSLPGKNTEAFF
TRBJ1-2	TRBV3-1/TRBV3-2	CASSQVTTNYGYTF
TRBJ2-1	TRBV27	CASKLFSGGYNEQFF
TRBJ1-1	TRBV19	CASRDRTGLTEAFF
TRBJ1-2	TRBV6-5	CASSSTGTANYGYTF
TRBJ2-4	TRBV6-2/TRBV6-3	CASSYSGTGGNIQYF
TRBJ1-3	TRBV6-5	CASSYSPGNSGNTIYF
TRBJ1-1	TRBV30	CAWSSGNTEAFF
TRBJ2-5	TRBV6-5	CASSRRGGPAETQYF
TRBJ1-2	TRBV12-3/TRBV12-4	CASSFVTVDGYTF
TRBJ1-4	TRBV5-5	CASSLDSDEKLFF
TRBJ2-1	TRBV19	CASKPGGLVEQFF
TRBJ2-7	TRBV6-2/TRBV6-3	CASSSHRGQGDEQYF
TRBJ2-7	TRBV7-2	CASSPNGLYSYEQYF
TRBJ1-1	TRBV9	CASSETETNTEAFF
TRBJ2-5	TRBV18	CASSPPSAPGTQYF
TRBJ2-6	TRBV5-4	CASSLIGRTPSGANVLTF
TRBJ1-1	TRBV7-2	CASSLGTGSTVLAFF
TRBJ1-2	TRBV28	CASRTGTGSGYTF
TRBJ2-3	TRBV9	CASSVPTTGSGTDTQYF
TRBJ1-5	TRBV7-2	CASSGQGSLENQPQHF
TRBJ2-1	TRBV28	CASSNRASGRTGYNEQFF
TRBJ2-1	TRBV11-3	CASSSPGQARQEQFF
TRBJ1-1	TRBV7-9	CASSRSSVGFAEAFF
TRBJ2-7	TRBV6-2/TRBV6-3	CASSYRDRGISASYEQYF
TRBJ2-7	TRBV27	CASSFGRFTYEQYF
TRBJ2-3	TRBV12-3/TRBV12-4	CASSRERGDTQYF
TRBJ1-1	TRBV18	CASSTPGQAGEAFF
TRBJ1-1	TRBV11-3	CASSLAVNTEAFF
TRBJ2-7	TRBV6-5	CASRWDISYEQYF
TRBJ1-5	TRBV7-6	CASSLELRGLLGNQPQHF
TRBJ2-7	TRBV4-3	CASSQGTRTGANEQYF
TRBJ2-7	TRBV11-2	CASSLGQYSYEQYF
TRBJ2-3	TRBV7-8	CASSQFSGSTDTQYF
TRBJ2-7	TRBV19	CASTSHDSPYEQYF
TRBJ1-2	TRBV12-3/TRBV12-4	CASTPTDLYGYTF
TRBJ1-1	TRBV11-2	CASRSTGELRNTEAFF
TRBJ1-1	TRBV30	CAWRTGGGGRNTEAFF
TRBJ1-2	TRBV4-3	CASSQDTQGEDYGYTF
TRBJ2-7	TRBV7-9	CASSLVEGGEQYF
TRBJ2-7	TRBV27	CASSLQPTGGGYEQYF